A selection of T cell receptor beta chains follows, all from one sample in a study of shared clonotypes between healthy human individuals. The assay was immunoSEQ multiplex PCR, and TCRdb's table has in-frame clones only and misses some. The sample contains about 610,000 clones, around 96% of which appear only once. The specimen was naive CD8+ T cells sorted from blood. These receptors all stem from a woman in her twenties or thirties in good health. Each CDR3 is given without its conserved first and last residue.

>TRBV13|TRBJ2-7
ASSPGQGTYEQY
>TRBV2|TRBJ1-1
ASRRVSENTEAF
>TRBV23-1|TRBJ2-1
ASSQSHFNEQF
>TRBV27|TRBJ2-7
ASALARGSYEQY
>TRBV11-2|TRBJ2-1
AGQSFSSHEQF
>TRBV28|TRBJ2-2
ASSFPGTGELF
>TRBV9|TRBJ2-1
ASSVEGQGAESNEQF
>TRBV2|TRBJ2-7
ASGTDISYEQY
>TRBV6-5|TRBJ2-3
ASSYYDIYSTDTQY
>TRBV6-5|TRBJ1-5
ASSTTGTGNQPQH
>TRBV11-3|TRBJ2-7
ASSVGEGEQY
>TRBV7-9|TRBJ2-7
ASSPRVGAYEQY
>TRBV2|TRBJ2-5
ASRDDTGLETQY
>TRBV19|TRBJ1-2
ASSPGGVNYGYT
>TRBV7-8|TRBJ2-1
ASSLFLASGSRGEQF
>TRBV19|TRBJ1-2
ASSPGQGYNYGYT
>TRBV7-6|TRBJ2-5
ASSSSWEGREEKETQY
>TRBV29-1|TRBJ2-1
SVVGVSYNEQF
>TRBV2|TRBJ2-7
ASSGLAGVVRVSYEQY
>TRBV27|TRBJ2-7
ASSSTSSYEQY
>TRBV28|TRBJ1-5
ASSLGQIYSNQPQH
>TRBV25-1|TRBJ1-1
ASSDRSTEAF
>TRBV7-6|TRBJ2-7
ASSLGTEGWEQY
>TRBV7-9|TRBJ1-2
ASSLGQGQYGYT
>TRBV7-8|TRBJ2-7
ASSLGTGNYEQY
>TRBV6-6|TRBJ2-1
ASSYLEGQLKEF